This T cell receptor beta chain was recorded in a study of graft-versus-host responses after intestinal transplantation. Study at large: Following induction with anti-thymocyte globulin, all recipients were given tacrolimus and steroids for about three years.

Points on this clone: Its matching antigen is unknown.

Libraries were prepared by immunoSEQ multiplex PCR; TCRdb keeps only in-frame clonotypes and omits some of them. The table lists 130,000 to 150,000 clones, around 90% of them singletons. CDR1 is SGHAT and CDR2 is FQNNGV in the germline V gene. This CDR3 spans 13 amino acids. V was clipped by 0 bases and J by 1 base, with 2 bases between them. General study points: An association linked early post-transplant HvG declines with peak circulating GvH clone levels. Clonal ratios of graft-versus-host to host-versus-graft in allografts were high for patients exhibiting graft-donor T cell macrochimerism.

Here the sequenced sample was unstimulated CD4+ T cells sorted from spleen or lymph node cells, taken before intestinal transplant. V is TRBV11-2 and J is TRBJ2-3; no reliable D call. The clonotype was recovered from a human donor who received an intestinal transplant. This chain's CDR3 is CASSLEGTDTQYF. The CDR3 nucleotides read TGTGCCAGCAGCTTAGAGGGCACAGATACGCAGTATTTT. Filled out from reference TRBV11-2 and TRBJ2-3, the complete variable domain reads EAGVAQSPRYKIIEKRQSVAFWCNPISGHATLYWYQQILGQGPKLLIQFQNNGVVDDSQLPKDRFSAERLKGVDSTLKIQPAKLEDSAVYLCASSLEGTDTQYFGPGTRLTVL.